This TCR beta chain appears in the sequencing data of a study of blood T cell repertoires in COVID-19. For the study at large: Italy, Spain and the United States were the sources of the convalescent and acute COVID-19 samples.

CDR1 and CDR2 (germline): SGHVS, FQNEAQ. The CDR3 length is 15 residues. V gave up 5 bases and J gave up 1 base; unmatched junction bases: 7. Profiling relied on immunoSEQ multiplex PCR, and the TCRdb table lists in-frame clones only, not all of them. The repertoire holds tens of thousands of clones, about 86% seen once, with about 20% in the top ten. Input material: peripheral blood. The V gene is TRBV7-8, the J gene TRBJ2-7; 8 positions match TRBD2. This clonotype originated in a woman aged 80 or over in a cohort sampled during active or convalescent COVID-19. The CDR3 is CASSLRGGGSYEQYV. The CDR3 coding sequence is TGTGCCAGCAGCCTACGGGGGGGAGGGTCCTACGAGCAGTACGTC.